The clone carrying this TCR beta chain was seen a handful of times. These data come from a study of T-cell memory formation after mild COVID-19. Study information: Each donor largely had its own TCR clusters.

Unmatched junction bases numbered 7, after V lost 7 bases and J lost 1 base. CDR3 length: 14 residues. From germline, CDR1 is SQVTM and CDR2 ANQGSEA. In TCRdb, the 5' RACE reads were re-called with MiXCR into one record per CDR3 protein. The sample shows approximately 250,000 distinct CDR3 sequences, 16% of them seen only once. Material: PBMCs or a T cell subset sorted from them (not recorded which). The rearrangement links TRBV29-1 to TRBJ2-4; 7 bases are shared with TRBD1. This TCR was sampled from a man in his late teens or twenties who had mild COVID-19 (a few samples of this study predate the infection). Cell type and time point are not known. The CDR3 reads CSARQGEAKNIQYF. CDR3 in DNA: TGCAGCGCCCGACAGGGTGAGGCCAAAAACATTCAGTACTTC.